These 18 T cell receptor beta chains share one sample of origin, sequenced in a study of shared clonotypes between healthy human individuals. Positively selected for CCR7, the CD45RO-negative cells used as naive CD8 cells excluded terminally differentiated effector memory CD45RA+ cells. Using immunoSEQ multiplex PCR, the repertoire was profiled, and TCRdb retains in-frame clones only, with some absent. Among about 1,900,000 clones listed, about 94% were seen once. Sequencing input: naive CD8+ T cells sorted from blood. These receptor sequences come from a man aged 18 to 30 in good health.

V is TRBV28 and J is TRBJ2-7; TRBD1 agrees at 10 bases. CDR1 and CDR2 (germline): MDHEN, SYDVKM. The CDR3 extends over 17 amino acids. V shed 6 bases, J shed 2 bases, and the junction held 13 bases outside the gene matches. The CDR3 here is CASRPYPGTGVTYEQYF. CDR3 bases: TGTGCCAGCAGACCGTACCCCGGGACAGGGGTCACCTACGAGCAGTACTTC.

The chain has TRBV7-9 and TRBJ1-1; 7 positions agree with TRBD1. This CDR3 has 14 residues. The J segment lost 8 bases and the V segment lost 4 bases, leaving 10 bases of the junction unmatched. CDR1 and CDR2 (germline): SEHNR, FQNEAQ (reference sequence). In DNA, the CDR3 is TGTGCCAGCAGCTCCCCCGACAGGGCAGACGAAGCTTTCTTT. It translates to CASSSPDRADEAFF.

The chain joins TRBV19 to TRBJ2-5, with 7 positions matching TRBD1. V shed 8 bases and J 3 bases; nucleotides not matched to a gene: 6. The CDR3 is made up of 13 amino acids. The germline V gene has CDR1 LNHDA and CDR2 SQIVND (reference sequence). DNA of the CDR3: TGTGCCAGTTCATGGGACAGAGAAGAGACCCAGTACTTC. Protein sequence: CASSWDREETQYF.

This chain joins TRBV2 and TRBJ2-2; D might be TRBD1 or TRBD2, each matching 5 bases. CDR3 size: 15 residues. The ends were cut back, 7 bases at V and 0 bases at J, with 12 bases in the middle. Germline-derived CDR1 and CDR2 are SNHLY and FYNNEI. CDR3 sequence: CASTMGRPNTGELFF. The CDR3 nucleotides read TGTGCCAGCACTATGGGACGGCCGAACACCGGGGAGCTGTTTTTT.

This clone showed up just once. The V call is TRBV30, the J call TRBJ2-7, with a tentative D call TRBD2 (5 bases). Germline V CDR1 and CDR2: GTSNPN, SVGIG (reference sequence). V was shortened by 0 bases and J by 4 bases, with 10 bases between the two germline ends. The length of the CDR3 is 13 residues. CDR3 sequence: CAWSVGLEYEQYF. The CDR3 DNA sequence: TGTGCCTGGAGTGTCGGACTTGAATACGAGCAGTACTTC.

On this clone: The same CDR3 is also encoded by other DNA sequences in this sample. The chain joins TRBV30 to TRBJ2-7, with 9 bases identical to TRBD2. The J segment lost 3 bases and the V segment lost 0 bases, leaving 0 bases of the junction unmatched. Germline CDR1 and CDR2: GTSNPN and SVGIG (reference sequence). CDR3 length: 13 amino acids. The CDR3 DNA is TGTGCCTGGAGTGTTAGCGGGGGCTACGAGCAGTACTTC. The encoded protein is CAWSVSGGYEQYF.

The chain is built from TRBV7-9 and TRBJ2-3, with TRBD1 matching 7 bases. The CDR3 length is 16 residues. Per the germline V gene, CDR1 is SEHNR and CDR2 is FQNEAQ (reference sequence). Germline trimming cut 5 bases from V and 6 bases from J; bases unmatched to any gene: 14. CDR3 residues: CASSQRDSPSRDTQYF. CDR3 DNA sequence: TGTGCCAGCAGCCAACGGGACAGTCCCAGCAGGGATACGCAGTATTTT.

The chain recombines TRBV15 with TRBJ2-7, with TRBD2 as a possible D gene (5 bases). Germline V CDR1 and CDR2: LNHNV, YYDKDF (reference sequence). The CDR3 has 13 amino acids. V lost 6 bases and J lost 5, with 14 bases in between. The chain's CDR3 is CATSLGDRNEQYF. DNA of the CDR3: TGTGCCACCAGTCTGGGAGATCGGAACGAGCAGTACTTC.

In DNA, the CDR3 is TGCAGCGTTCAACAGGGCGGCACTGAAGCTTTCTTT. This encodes CSVQQGGTEAFF. The chain employs TRBV29-1 and TRBJ1-1, with a possible D match to TRBD1 (6 bases). The germline V gene encodes CDR1 SQVTM and CDR2 ANQGSEA. The CDR3 is 12 amino acids. V was shortened by 5 bases and J by 4 bases, with 11 bases between the two germline ends.

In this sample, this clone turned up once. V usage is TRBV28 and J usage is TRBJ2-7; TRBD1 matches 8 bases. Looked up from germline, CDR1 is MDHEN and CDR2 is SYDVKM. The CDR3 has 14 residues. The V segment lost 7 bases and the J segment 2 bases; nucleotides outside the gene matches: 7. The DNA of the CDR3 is TGTGCCAGCAACCGGGTACAGGGGGCCTACGAGCAGTACTTC. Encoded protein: CASNRVQGAYEQYF.

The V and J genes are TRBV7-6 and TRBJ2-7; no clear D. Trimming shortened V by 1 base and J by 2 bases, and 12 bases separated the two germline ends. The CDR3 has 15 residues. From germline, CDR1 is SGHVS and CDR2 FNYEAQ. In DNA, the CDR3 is TGTGCCAGCAGCTTAGTTATTTCCGGAACCTACGAGCAGTACTTC. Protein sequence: CASSLVISGTYEQYF.

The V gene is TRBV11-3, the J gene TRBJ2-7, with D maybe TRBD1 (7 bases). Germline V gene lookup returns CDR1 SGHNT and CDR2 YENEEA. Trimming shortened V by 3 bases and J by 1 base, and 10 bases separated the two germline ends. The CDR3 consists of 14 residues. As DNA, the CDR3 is TGTGCCAGCAGCTTGGCGGGACAGTCCTACGAGCAGTACTTC. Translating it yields CASSLAGQSYEQYF.

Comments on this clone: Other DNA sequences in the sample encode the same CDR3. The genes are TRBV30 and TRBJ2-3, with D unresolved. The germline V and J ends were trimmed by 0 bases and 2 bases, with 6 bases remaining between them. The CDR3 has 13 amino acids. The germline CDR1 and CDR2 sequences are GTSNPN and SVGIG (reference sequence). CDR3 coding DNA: TGTGCCTGGAGTGTACTCTCCACAGATACGCAGTATTTT. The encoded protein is CAWSVLSTDTQYF. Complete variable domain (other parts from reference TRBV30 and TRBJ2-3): SQTIHQWPATLVQPVGSPLSLECTVEGTSNPNLYWYRQAAGRGLQLLFYSVGIGQISSEVPQNLSASRPQDRQFILSSKKLLLSDSGFYLCAWSVLSTDTQYFGPGTRLTVL.

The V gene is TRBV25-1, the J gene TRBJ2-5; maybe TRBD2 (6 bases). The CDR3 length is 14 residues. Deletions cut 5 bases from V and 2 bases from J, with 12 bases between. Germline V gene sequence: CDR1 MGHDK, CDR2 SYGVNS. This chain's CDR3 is CASSPWGEQETQYF. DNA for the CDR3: TGTGCCAGCAGTCCTTGGGGGGAACAAGAGACCCAGTACTTC.

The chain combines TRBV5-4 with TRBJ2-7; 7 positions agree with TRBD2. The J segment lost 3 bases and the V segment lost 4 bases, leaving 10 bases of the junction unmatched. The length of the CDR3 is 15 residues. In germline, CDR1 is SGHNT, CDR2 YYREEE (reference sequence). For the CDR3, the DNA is TGTGCCAGCAGCCCAACCAGCGGGATCGGCTACGAGCAGTACTTC. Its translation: CASSPTSGIGYEQYF.

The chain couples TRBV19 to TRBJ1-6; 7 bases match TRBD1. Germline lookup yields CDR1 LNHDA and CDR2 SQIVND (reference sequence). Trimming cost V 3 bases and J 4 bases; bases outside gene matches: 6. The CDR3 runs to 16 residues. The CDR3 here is CASSIRGEGYNSPLHF. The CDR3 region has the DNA TGTGCCAGTAGTATCAGGGGGGAGGGGTATAATTCACCCCTCCACTTT.

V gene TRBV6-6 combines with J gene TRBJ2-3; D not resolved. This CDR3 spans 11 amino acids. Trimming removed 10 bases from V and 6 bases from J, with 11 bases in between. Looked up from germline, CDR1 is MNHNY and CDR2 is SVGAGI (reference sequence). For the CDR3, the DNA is TGTGCCACCCAGCTCCGGGATACGCAGTATTTT. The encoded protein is CATQLRDTQYF.

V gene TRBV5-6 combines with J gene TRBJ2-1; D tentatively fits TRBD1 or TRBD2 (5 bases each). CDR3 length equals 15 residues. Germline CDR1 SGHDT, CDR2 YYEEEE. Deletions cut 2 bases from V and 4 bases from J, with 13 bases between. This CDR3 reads CASSFEQGAYNEQFF. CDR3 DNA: TGTGCCAGCAGCTTCGAGCAGGGAGCATACAATGAGCAGTTCTTC.